This TCR beta chain was sequenced for a study of blood T cell repertoires in COVID-19. Study context: Samples of COVID-19 (acute and convalescent) were obtained from the United States, Italy and Spain. Nucleic acid was either cDNA or gDNA, and it came from T cells, B-cell-depleted T cells, or PBMCs.

Using immunoSEQ multiplex PCR, the repertoire was profiled, and TCRdb retains in-frame clones only, with some absent. Of 100,000 to 120,000 clones listed, 81% are singletons. V was clipped by 6 bases and J by 4 bases; unmatched bases: 12. The CDR3 covers 15 residues. In germline, CDR1 is MDHEN, CDR2 SYDVKM. The sequenced material came from peripheral blood. The receptor comes from a man at least 80 years old with acute or convalescent COVID-19. The chain couples TRBV28 to TRBJ2-7; 7 bases are a match to TRBD1. Here the CDR3 reads CASRLQGNSLYEQYF. The CDR3 DNA reads TGTGCCAGCAGGTTACAGGGGAACTCACTTTACGAGCAGTACTTC.